Sequencing of this T cell receptor beta chain was carried out in a study of cytomegalovirus exposure and HLA in healthy donors (dated by TCRdb to about 2017). For the study in its entirety: According to an earlier analysis of several hundred of the donors, about 179 million T cells yielded some 110 million unique TCR beta sequences and 276 Gb of sequence data. Roughly 300 gigabases of sequencing data and approximately 85 million unique TCR sequences were included in an early release covering 550 to 650 HLA-typed donors. Of the 300 to 500 genotyped donors, less than 90% were placed in the genetic ancestry cluster associated with self-reported Caucasian donors. The aim of the study was to test whether cataloging public T cell receptors could identify signatures of past pathogen exposure. Using immunosequencing, the study profiled T cell repertoires from roughly 650 subjects and related those repertoires to cytomegalovirus serostatus. Besides the first cohort of approximately 710 subjects, a separate validation cohort made up of 95 to 150 different subjects was used. To predict cytomegalovirus infection status, the study combined high-throughput TCR immunosequencing, statistical association of individual TCRs with disease status, and machine learning. In a later analysis, previously published TCR beta repertoires from roughly 710 donors were re-analyzed and high-resolution HLA genotyping was added so that TCR occurrence patterns could be studied. The later analysis used no new phenotypic data to find candidate immune exposures, relying instead on TCR beta sequences and their occurrence across donors. An earlier analysis of 500 to 750 of the donors applied high-throughput TCR beta sequencing to assess whether each TCR beta V gene segment acted as functional or pseudogenic. Donor age, sex, ethnicity and CMV serostatus were compiled alongside the repertoire data. Genome-wide SNP genotypes for about 65% of the 666 donors were used in a later genetic analysis, which treated that subset as a discovery cohort. Every discovery cohort repertoire had been produced on one sequencing platform. Both class I and class II loci were covered by HLA typing, at four-digit resolution. The number of donors typed differed by locus, with about 620-630 for A, B, C, DRB1 and DQB1, 522 for DQA1, 606 for DPA1, and under 490 for DPB1. Because of strong linkage in the cohort, roughly five DR-DQ haplotypes were treated as single units for association and clustering. Among some 410 genotyped donors of the cohort, an average of around 240,000 unique TCR beta nucleotide sequences were sequenced per donor, approximately 20% of them non-productive.

Taken from the germline V gene, the CDR1 and CDR2 loops are SGDLS and YYNGEE. Relative to germline, V is 3 bases shorter and J is 5 bases shorter, with 19 bases between their ends. The CDR3 runs 16 amino acids, cysteine and phenylalanine included. Only the CDR3 DNA is retained, 48 bases long and in frame from the first base. The cohort consisted of some 670 healthy bone marrow donors. At the time of sampling, every cohort member was nominally healthy, though immune exposures that went unrecorded were likely present. The donor tested CMV seronegative, placing the donor among the 300 to 450 seronegative members of the cohort. Each donor provided a peripheral blood sample, and peripheral blood mononuclear cells were used for TCR beta sequencing. Genomic DNA extraction from the blood cell samples was performed with the Qiagen DNeasy Blood Extraction Kit. The library was prepared using the immunoSEQ multiplex PCR assay. A mixture of 60 forward primers for TCR Vbeta segments and 13 reverse primers for TCR Jbeta segments was used in the multiplex PCR. The CDR3 region of rearranged TCR beta genes was amplified from genomic DNA with a multiplex PCR assay. On the Illumina HiSeq System, the amplified TCR beta libraries were sequenced as 87-base-pair reads. From the authors' description of their analysis: Across the 700 or so repertoires, a later analysis counted 80 million or so unique TCR beta chains, around 11 million of which were shared by at least two donors. Raw reads were error-corrected and collapsed into unique sequences with a nearest-neighbor algorithm that merged closely related sequences to remove PCR and sequencing errors. CDR3 sequences were aligned to IMGT reference sequences to assign V, D and J gene segments. For a sequence to be retained, a match of at least six nucleotides was required to both a V gene segment and a J gene segment. A rearrangement counted as productive if the CDR3 had no stop codons and remained in frame with V and J, and every other rearrangement counted as non-productive. Following IMGT convention, CDR3 was defined as the stretch from the second conserved V-encoded cysteine up to the conserved J-encoded phenylalanine. The earlier analysis of about 610 of the donors excluded sequences that lacked an unambiguous match to a single V gene segment. An earlier analysis of several hundred of the donors called V segments functional above 56.7% productive rearrangements and segregating when the between-donor standard deviation exceeded 5%. A statistical classification framework was built to diagnose cytomegalovirus status from the catalog of TCR beta chain sequences. In a later analysis, TCR nucleotide sequences were compared against IMGT/GENE-DB human TR gene sequences so that V and J genes could be assigned. A later analysis assigned CDR3 sequences and most-parsimonious VDJ recombination scenarios with the TCRdist pipeline. In a later analysis, each TCR beta chain was defined by its CDR3 amino acid sequence together with its V-gene family, and reads lacking a unique V-gene family were excluded. In a later analysis, around 650 highly shared, low-generation-probability nucleotide sequences were removed to address suspected cross-contamination and a sequencing artifact. In a later analysis, a clonal expansion index was calculated for each public chain from normalized within-repertoire ranks of inferred template counts. In a later analysis, generation probabilities were computed using a VDJ recombination model fitted to out-of-frame rearrangements, and the results were checked against IGoR. In a later analysis, hypergeometric tests were used to score TCR-TCR, TCR-HLA and TCR-CMV co-occurrence, with a repertoire-size bias correction applied to TCR pairs. A later analysis estimated false discovery rates by permuting HLA or CMV assignments 20 times. In a later analysis, co-occurring TCRs were grouped using DBSCAN, and TCRdist sequence similarity was added for clustering within HLA-allele-positive subsets. Co-occurrence clustering excluded repertoires with fewer than 30,000 or more than 120,000 public chains, plus five with anomalous nucleotide sharing. Sourced from immuneACCESS, this table was stored by TCRdb with only in-frame sequences that have V and J called. A share of the clones is absent; for the studies checked, an unresolved V gene accounts for under half, and the remainder has no known explanation. Clone size and V and J calls were adopted from that table, with D and trimming inferred from the DNA. The sample contains about 110,000 clones, roughly 78% of them found a single time. Clones ranked in the top ten supply 3% to 3.5% of the sample.

As concerns this clone: Its antigen specificity is not known. Per-base quality was not reported, and no clone a single base away is much larger than it.

Study-wide conclusions, independent of this receptor: Because HLA typing was unavailable for some donors at each locus, only the typed subset was used in association tests. Some IMGT-functional V segments, including TRBV6-2 and TRBV6-3, could not be distinguished by the 87-base-pair reads and were therefore excluded. According to a later genetic analysis, donors in an Asian-associated ancestry cluster had fewer N-insertions in productive TCRs than the approximately 670-donor mean. Presence/absence analyses assumed roughly uniform sequencing depth across donors, an assumption that may not hold. A further reported finding was that TCR beta sequences accurately predicted the HLA-A and HLA-B alleles for most subjects in the first cohort. In a later analysis, TCR association rates were found to vary across HLA loci, with the most associated TCRs seen for DRB1 alleles and the fewest for HLA-C alleles. Several of the top co-occurrence clusters appeared to be linked to parvovirus B19, influenza, CMV and Epstein-Barr virus, according to a later analysis. In a later analysis, HLA-associated TCR beta chains showed more clonal expansion and lower generation probabilities than non-associated chains that were equally common. A few of the identified cytomegalovirus-associated TCR beta chains were confirmed in vitro to be specific for cytomegalovirus antigens. Because counts were too low, 15 to 20 rarely observed V segments, including chromosome 9 orphons, were excluded from the earlier analysis of 587 of the donors. In a later analysis, most CMV-associated TCR beta chains were found to appear HLA-restricted, with HLA associations seemingly driven largely by CMV exposure. The classifier was reported to diagnose cytomegalovirus status with high specificity and sensitivity in both the original and validation cohorts. When HLA alleles, especially DR and DQ, strongly co-occurred, TCR associations were difficult to assign to individual alleles. While some public TCRs were present in many individuals, most TCR sequences turned up only very rarely across donors. In a later genetic analysis, a missense DCLRE1C variant was associated with V-gene and J-gene trimming of TCR beta chains, and the association was replicated in an independent cohort. Specific HLA alleles were associated with some 15,000 TCR beta sequences at a false discovery rate of 0.05 in a later analysis. In an earlier analysis of some 550 of the donors, most TCR beta V segments were observed in productive rearrangements about 87% or about 30% of the time, broadly matching IMGT annotations. Linkage disequilibrium might explain the correlated functional status among segregating V segments, but an unknown experimental factor could not be excluded. A group of highly shared sequence variants was considered likely to be a technical artifact of the sequencing pipeline. In the study, 150 to 200 TCR beta chains were listed as associated with cytomegalovirus. The only immune exposure information available for the cohort was CMV serostatus. This cohort had only TCR beta chains sequenced, and the lack of alpha or paired-chain data limited which features could be detected. The authors suggested that the approach could potentially be generalized to other disease states and immunological phenotypes.

The V and J genes are TRBV9 and TRBJ2-3; possibly the D gene is TRBD1, per 6 matching bases. This TCR came from a woman between 35 and 50 years old in good health and CMV-seronegative. Sample: PBMCs. At the DNA level, the sequence is TGTGCCAGCAGCGAGAATGGACAGCCTCAAGTAGATACGCAGTATTTT. Its translation reads: CASSENGQPQVDTQYF.